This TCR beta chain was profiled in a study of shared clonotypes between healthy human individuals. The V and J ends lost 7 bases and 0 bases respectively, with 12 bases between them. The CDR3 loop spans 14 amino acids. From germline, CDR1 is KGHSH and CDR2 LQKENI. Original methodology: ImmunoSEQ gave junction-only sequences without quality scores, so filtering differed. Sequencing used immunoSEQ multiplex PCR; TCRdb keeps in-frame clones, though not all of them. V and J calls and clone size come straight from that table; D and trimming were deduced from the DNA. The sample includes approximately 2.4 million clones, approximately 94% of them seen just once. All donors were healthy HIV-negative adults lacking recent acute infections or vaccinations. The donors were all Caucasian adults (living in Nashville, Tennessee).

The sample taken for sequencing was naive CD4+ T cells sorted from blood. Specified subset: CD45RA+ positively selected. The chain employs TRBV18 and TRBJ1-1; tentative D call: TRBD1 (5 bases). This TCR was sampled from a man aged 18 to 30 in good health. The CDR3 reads CASYQMGLNTEAFF. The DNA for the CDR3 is TGTGCCAGCTACCAAATGGGGCTGAACACTGAAGCTTTCTTT. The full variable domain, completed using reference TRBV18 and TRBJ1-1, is NAGVMQNPRHLVRRRGQEARLRCSPMKGHSHVYWYRQLPEEGLKFMVYLQKENIIDESGMPKERFSAEFPKEGPSILRIQQVVRGDSAAYFCASYQMGLNTEAFFGQGTRLTVV.